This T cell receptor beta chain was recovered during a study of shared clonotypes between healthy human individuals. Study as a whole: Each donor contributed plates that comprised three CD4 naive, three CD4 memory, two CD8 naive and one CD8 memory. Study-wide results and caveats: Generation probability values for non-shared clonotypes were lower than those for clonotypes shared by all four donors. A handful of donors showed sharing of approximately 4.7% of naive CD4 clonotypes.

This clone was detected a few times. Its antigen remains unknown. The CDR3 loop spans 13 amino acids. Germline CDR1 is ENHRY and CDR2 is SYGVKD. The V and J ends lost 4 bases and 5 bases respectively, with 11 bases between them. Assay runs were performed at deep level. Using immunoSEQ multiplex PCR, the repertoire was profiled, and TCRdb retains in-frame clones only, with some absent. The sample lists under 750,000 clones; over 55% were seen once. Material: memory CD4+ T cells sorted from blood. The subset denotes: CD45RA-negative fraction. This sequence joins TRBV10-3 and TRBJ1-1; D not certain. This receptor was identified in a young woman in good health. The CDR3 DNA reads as TGTGCCATCAGTGTGGAGGGTCAGACTGAAGCTTTCTTT. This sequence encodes CAISVEGQTEAFF.